Below, 3 T cell receptor beta chains from the same sample are listed, as sequenced in a study of T cell repertoires in aging, cancer and after chemotherapy. TRB rearrangements spanning V, D and J were amplified using mixed TRB-A/B primers. TCRdb called the multiplex PCR reads again in MiXCR, with one record for every CDR3 protein. The top ten hold more than 4.5% of the sample, which has some 2,000 distinct CDR3 sequences, 15% to 20% seen once. The template was genomic DNA from peripheral blood, not RNA. Sample: blood. These receptors came from a human donor with a solid tumor.

This clonotype rates as medium-sized. This chain connects TRBV5-6 to TRBJ2-7; no clear D gene. Trimming took off 1 base at V and 3 bases at J, with 14 bases between the two ends. Germline loops: CDR1 SGHDT, CDR2 YYEEEE. The CDR3 runs 15 residues. The DNA for the CDR3 is TGTGCCAGCAGCTTGTGGGGTTCAGGCGTCTACGAGCAGTACTTC. Translation: CASSLWGSGVYEQYF.

This clonotype is labeled as medium-sized (0.01 to 0.1%). The chain carries TRBV20-1 and TRBJ2-7, with a tentative D call TRBD2 (6 bases). V shed 6 bases and J shed 4 bases, with 19 bases lying between them. There are 14 residues in the CDR3. Germline CDR1 is DFQATT and CDR2 is SNEGSKA (reference sequence). CDR3 in DNA: TGCAGTGCCCGTGGACCCTCCCGGGGGTACGAGCAGTACTTC. This encodes CSARGPSRGYEQYF.

The gene calls are TRBV7-9 and TRBJ2-5; D is unresolved. The CDR3 length is 14 residues. Trimming removed 5 bases at V and 4 bases at J, with 14 bases between. The V gene's germline CDR1 is SEHNR and CDR2 FQNEAQ (reference sequence). The CDR3: CASSAARPGETQYF. CDR3 nucleotide sequence: TGTGCCAGCAGCGCGGCGCGGCCGGGAGAGACCCAGTACTTC.